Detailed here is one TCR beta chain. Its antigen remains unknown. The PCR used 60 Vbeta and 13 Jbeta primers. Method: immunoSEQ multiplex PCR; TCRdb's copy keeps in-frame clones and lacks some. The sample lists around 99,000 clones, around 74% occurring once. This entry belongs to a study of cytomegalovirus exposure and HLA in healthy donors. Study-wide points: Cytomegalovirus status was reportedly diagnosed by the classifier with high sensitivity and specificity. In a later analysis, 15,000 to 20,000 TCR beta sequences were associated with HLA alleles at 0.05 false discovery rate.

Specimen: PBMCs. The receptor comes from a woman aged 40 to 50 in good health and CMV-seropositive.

CDR3 nucleotides: TGCGCCAGCAGCCAGACAGGGGATGGCACAGATACGCAGTATTTT. Residues: CASSQTGDGTDTQYF. This sequence joins TRBV4-1 and TRBJ2-3, with 8 bases lining up with TRBD1. The CDR3 covers 15 residues. Germline-derived CDR1 and CDR2 are MGHRA and YSYEKL. The V and J ends lost 3 bases and 1 base, in that order; junction bases with no gene match: 3.